This T cell receptor (beta chain) was obtained from a study of T cells in Graves' hyperthyroidism and ophthalmopathy. The source material, RNA transcripts, was used to amplify TCR beta CDR3 regions. With the HTBI primer set, the TCR CDR3 went through a first round of RT-PCR. From the multiplex PCR reads, TCRdb called clonotypes with MiXCR, one entry per CDR3 protein. Seen here are roughly 420,000 distinct CDR3 sequences, 15% to 19% observed once, and the top ten hold around 7.3%. Sequencing used blood. The receptor was derived from a woman aged 18-29 years with Graves' hyperthyroidism.

CDR3 in amino acids: CASSSPSVTEAFF. In DNA form, the CDR3 reads TGTGCCAGCAGTTCCCCTTCAGTCACTGAAGCTTTCTTT. The rearrangement links TRBV6-1 to TRBJ1-1, with D hard to call. Trimming took off 5 bases at V and 4 bases at J, with 11 bases between the two ends. The CDR3 runs 13 residues. Germline loops: CDR1 MNHNS, CDR2 SASEGT.